Sequencing of this T cell receptor (beta chain) was carried out in a study of T cell responses to AZD1222 COVID-19 vaccine. V gave up 6 bases and J gave up 3 bases, with 12 bases separating them. Per germline, CDR1 MDHEN and CDR2 SYDVKM. This CDR3 is built from 13 residues. Assay used: immunoSEQ multiplex PCR; TCRdb lists only in-frame clones, some missing. Of about 140,000 clones in the sample, about 92% are singletons; the top ten hold approximately 5.4%. Here the sequenced sample was peripheral blood, taken on day 0 of AZD1222 vaccination. V is TRBV28 and J is TRBJ2-7; no clear D gene. The source is an adult in good health. The CDR3 sequence: CASSPTGIYEQYF. The CDR3 coding sequence is TGTGCCAGCAGCCCGACTGGGATCTACGAGCAGTACTTC.